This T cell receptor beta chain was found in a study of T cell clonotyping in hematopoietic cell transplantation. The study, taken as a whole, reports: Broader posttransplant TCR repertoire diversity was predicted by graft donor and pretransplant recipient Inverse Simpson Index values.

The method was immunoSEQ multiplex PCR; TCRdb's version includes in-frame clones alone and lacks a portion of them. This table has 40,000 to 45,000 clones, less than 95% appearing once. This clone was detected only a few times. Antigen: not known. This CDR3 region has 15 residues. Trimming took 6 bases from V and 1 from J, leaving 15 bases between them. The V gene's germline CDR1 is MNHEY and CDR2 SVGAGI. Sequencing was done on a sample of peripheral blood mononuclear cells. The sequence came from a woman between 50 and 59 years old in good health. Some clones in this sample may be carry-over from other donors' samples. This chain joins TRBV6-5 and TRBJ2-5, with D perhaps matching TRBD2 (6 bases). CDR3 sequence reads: CASRSDLGSQETQYF. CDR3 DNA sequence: TGTGCCAGCAGATCCGACCTCGGGAGCCAAGAGACCCAGTACTTC.